This is a list of T cell receptor beta chains from one sample in a study of cytomegalovirus exposure and HLA in healthy donors. The method was immunoSEQ multiplex PCR; TCRdb's version includes in-frame clones alone and lacks a portion of them. The profile shows approximately 130,000 clones, approximately 80% of them singletons. Sequences were obtained from PBMCs. The receptors come from a girl aged 2-15 years in good health and CMV-seronegative. CDR3s include the opening cysteine and the closing phenylalanine or tryptophan. The D gene is left open where the match is weak. The size entry is marked missing in some rows and otherwise reads once, few, many or a size class.

v_gene,abundance,j_gene,d_gene,CDR3aa,CDR3nt
TRBV5-1,once,TRBJ2-5,.,CASVEQAPGQETQYF,TGCGCCAGCGTAGAACAGGCACCTGGGCAAGAGACCCAGTACTTC
TRBV6-4,.,TRBJ2-3,TRBD1,CASSEGTDTDTQYF,TGTGCCAGCAGTGAAGGGACAGACACAGATACGCAGTATTTT
TRBV7-9,once,TRBJ1-2,.,CASSLVLASYGYTF,TGTGCCAGCAGCTTAGTACTAGCAAGCTATGGCTACACCTTC
TRBV28,.,TRBJ2-3,TRBD2,CASSLWAGTSGIMTDTQYF,TGTGCCAGCAGTTTATGGGCCGGGACTAGCGGGATAATGACAGATACGCAGTATTTT
TRBV9,.,TRBJ1-3,TRBD1,CASSGLMGQASVSGNTIYF,TGTGCCAGCAGCGGATTAATGGGACAGGCGTCAGTTTCTGGAAACACCATATATTTT
TRBV11-2,.,TRBJ2-7,TRBD2,CASSPGLAGYEQYF,TGTGCCAGCAGCCCCGGACTAGCGGGCTACGAGCAGTACTTC
TRBV30,.,TRBJ2-5,TRBD2,CAWRAGLGRQETQYF,TGTGCCTGGAGAGCGGGATTAGGTCGACAAGAGACCCAGTACTTC
TRBV15,.,TRBJ1-2,.,CATSSLDGGGDYGYTF,TGTGCCACCAGCTCCCTAGATGGCGGGGGAGACTATGGCTACACCTTC
TRBV19,once,TRBJ2-1,TRBD2,CASSIGGSGGWAATEQFF,TGTGCCAGTAGTATAGGAGGTAGCGGGGGGTGGGCGGCCACTGAGCAGTTCTTC
TRBV7-3,.,TRBJ2-3,.,CASSLNNGRIDTQYF,TGTGCCAGCAGCTTGAACAACGGGAGAATAGATACGCAGTATTTT
TRBV6-4,.,TRBJ2-1,.,CASSALPQLSSYNEQFF,TGTGCCAGCAGTGCCCTTCCACAGTTAAGCTCCTACAATGAGCAGTTCTTC
TRBV5-1,.,TRBJ2-1,TRBD2,CASNELAGGSNEQFF,TGCGCCAGCAATGAACTAGCGGGGGGTTCCAATGAGCAGTTCTTC
TRBV13,.,TRBJ2-3,.,CASSPRSAGDTQYF,TGTGCCAGCAGCCCACGGAGCGCGGGGGATACGCAGTATTTT
TRBV6-1,.,TRBJ1-1,.,CASSRGTAEAFF,TGTGCCAGCAGTCGGGGGACTGCTGAAGCTTTCTTT
TRBV6-4,.,TRBJ1-2,TRBD1,CASSWDRGDGYTF,TGTGCCAGCAGCTGGGACAGGGGTGATGGCTACACCTTC
TRBV7-9,.,TRBJ1-1,TRBD1,CASSLGQGVTEAFF,TGTGCCAGCAGCTTAGGCCAGGGGGTGACTGAAGCTTTCTTT
TRBV12-5,.,TRBJ1-1,.,CASGLAWNTEAFF,TGTGCTAGTGGATTGGCCTGGAACACTGAAGCTTTCTTT
TRBV30,once,TRBJ2-2,TRBD2,CAWSVLAGGAGELFF,TGTGCCTGGAGTGTACTAGCGGGAGGGGCCGGGGAGCTGTTTTTT
TRBV6-1,.,TRBJ2-2,TRBD2,CASRREGIYTGELFF,TGTGCCAGCAGAAGGGAGGGGATCTACACCGGGGAGCTGTTTTTT
TRBV19,.,TRBJ1-5,TRBD1,CASSPPRGGYTFSNQPQHF,TGTGCCAGTAGCCCCCCGAGAGGGGGCTACACCTTTAGCAATCAGCCCCAGCATTTT
TRBV5-4,.,TRBJ2-1,.,CASSLDTGRYNEQFF,TGTGCCAGCAGCTTGGATACAGGGCGATACAATGAGCAGTTCTTC
TRBV7-2,.,TRBJ1-6,TRBD1,CASSLEDRVGSPLHF,TGTGCCAGCAGCTTAGAGGACAGGGTCGGTTCACCCCTCCACTTT
TRBV11-3,.,TRBJ2-6,TRBD2,CASGGGRAGANVLTF,TGTGCCAGTGGAGGCGGGAGAGCTGGGGCCAACGTCCTGACTTTC
TRBV4-2,.,TRBJ2-3,TRBD2,CASSQRLATDTQYF,TGTGCCAGCAGCCAAAGACTAGCCACAGATACGCAGTATTTT
TRBV6-5,few,TRBJ2-1,TRBD2,CASSYSPRGADNEQFF,TGTGCCAGCAGTTACTCCCCGCGGGGGGCCGACAATGAGCAGTTCTTC
TRBV6-5,.,TRBJ2-1,.,CASSYDGGNEQFF,TGTGCCAGCAGTTATGACGGGGGCAATGAGCAGTTCTTC
TRBV7-6,.,TRBJ2-3,TRBD1,CASSLLPGQGNTDTQYF,TGTGCCAGCAGCTTATTACCGGGACAGGGGAACACAGATACGCAGTATTTT
TRBV5-6,once,TRBJ2-7,TRBD1,CASSLVDRVYEQYF,TGTGCCAGCAGCTTGGTGGACAGGGTCTACGAGCAGTACTTC
TRBV13,.,TRBJ2-2,.,CASSPNTYPGELFF,TGTGCCAGCAGCCCAAACACGTACCCCGGGGAGCTGTTTTTT
TRBV2,few,TRBJ2-1,TRBD2,CASSSGTRFPFF,TGTGCCAGCAGTTCCGGGACTAGGTTTCCGTTCTTC
TRBV30,.,TRBJ2-7,.,CAWSASRGSYEQYF,TGTGCCTGGAGTGCATCGCGTGGCTCCTACGAGCAGTACTTC
TRBV5-1,few,TRBJ1-1,.,CASSSVRGAGAFF,TGCGCCAGCAGCTCCGTACGGGGGGCTGGGGCTTTCTTT
TRBV5-6,.,TRBJ1-2,.,CASSLPHRGYGYTF,TGTGCCAGCAGCTTACCTCATAGGGGATATGGCTACACCTTC
TRBV5-1,.,TRBJ1-5,.,CASSFVPTGEYQPQHF,TGCGCCAGCAGCTTTGTCCCGACAGGCGAGTATCAGCCCCAGCATTTT
TRBV4-2,once,TRBJ1-2,.,CASSQGEPDRPNYGYTF,TGTGCCAGCAGCCAAGGTGAACCCGACAGGCCTAACTATGGCTACACCTTC
TRBV30,.,TRBJ1-4,.,CAWSGRGYEKLFF,TGTGCCTGGAGTGGTAGGGGTTACGAAAAACTGTTTTTT
TRBV25-1,.,TRBJ1-4,.,CASSELGGPALEKLFF,TGTGCCAGCAGTGAACTCGGGGGGCCGGCCCTTGAAAAACTGTTTTTT
TRBV29-1,.,TRBJ1-1,.,CSVNWGDVTEAFF,TGCAGCGTTAACTGGGGCGACGTGACTGAAGCTTTCTTT
TRBV30,once,TRBJ1-2,TRBD1,CAWSAGRQGEGYTF,TGTGCCTGGAGCGCGGGCCGGCAGGGGGAAGGCTACACCTTC
TRBV5-8,.,TRBJ2-7,TRBD1,CASSRRDSVREQYF,TGTGCCAGCAGCCGCCGGGACAGTGTTCGCGAGCAGTACTTC
TRBV19,.,TRBJ2-3,TRBD2,CASSIDGSGYLTDTQYF,TGTGCCAGTAGTATAGACGGTAGCGGGTACCTAACAGATACGCAGTATTTT
TRBV4-1,few,TRBJ2-6,.,CASSQVIRGSLSGANVLTF,TGCGCCAGCAGCCAAGTAATTCGGGGTTCCCTCTCTGGGGCCAACGTCCTGACTTTC
TRBV15,.,TRBJ2-3,TRBD1,CATAGGMKLTDTQYF,TGTGCCACCGCAGGGGGAATGAAGCTTACGGATACGCAGTATTTT
TRBV6-5,.,TRBJ2-2,.,CASITPTTGELFF,TGTGCCAGCATAACACCCACCACCGGGGAGCTGTTTTTT
TRBV7-2,.,TRBJ2-1,.,CASSHRTDAYNEQFF,TGTGCCAGCAGCCACAGGACAGACGCCTACAATGAGCAGTTCTTC
TRBV7-6,.,TRBJ1-3,.,CASSPPGRAGNTIYF,TGTGCCAGCAGCCCGCCCGGGAGAGCTGGAAACACCATATATTTT
TRBV14,.,TRBJ1-6,.,CASSPLTGSNSPLHF,TGTGCCAGCAGCCCGTTAACAGGGAGCAATTCACCCCTCCACTTT
TRBV5-6,once,TRBJ1-2,.,CASSLEQSGYYGYTF,TGTGCCAGCAGCTTGGAACAGTCTGGATACTATGGCTACACCTTC